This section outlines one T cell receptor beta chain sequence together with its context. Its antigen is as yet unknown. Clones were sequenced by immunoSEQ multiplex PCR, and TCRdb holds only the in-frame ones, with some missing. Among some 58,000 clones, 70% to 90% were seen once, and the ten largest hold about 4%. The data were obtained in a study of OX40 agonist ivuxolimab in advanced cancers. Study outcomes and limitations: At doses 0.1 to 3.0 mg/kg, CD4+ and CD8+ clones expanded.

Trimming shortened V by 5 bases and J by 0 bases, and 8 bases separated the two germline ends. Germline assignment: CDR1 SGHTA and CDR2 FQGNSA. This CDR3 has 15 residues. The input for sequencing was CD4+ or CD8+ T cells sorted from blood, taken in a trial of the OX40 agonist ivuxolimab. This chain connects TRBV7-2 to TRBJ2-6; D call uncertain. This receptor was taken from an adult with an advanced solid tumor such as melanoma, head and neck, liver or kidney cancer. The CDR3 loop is CASSLTDSGANVLTF. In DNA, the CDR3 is TGTGCCAGCAGCCTCACAGACTCTGGGGCCAACGTCCTGACTTTC. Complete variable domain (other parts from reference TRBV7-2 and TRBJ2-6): GAGVSQSPSNKVTEKGKDVELRCDPISGHTALYWYRQSLGQGLEFLIYFQGNSAPDKSGLPSDRFSAERTGGSVSTLTIQRTQQEDSAVYLCASSLTDSGANVLTFGAGSRLTVL.